This T cell receptor (beta chain) was found in a study of OX40 agonist ivuxolimab in advanced cancers. Clones were read by immunoSEQ multiplex PCR, and TCRdb kept only the in-frame ones, dropping some. The repertoire consists of 53,000 or so clones, with around four fifths occurring once and the leading ten covering about 2.7%. The CDR3 extends over 15 amino acids. Trimming shortened V by 5 bases and J by 4 bases, and 15 bases separated the two germline ends. From germline, CDR1 is KGHSH and CDR2 LQKENI. Sequences were derived from CD4+ or CD8+ T cells sorted from blood, sampled in a trial of the OX40 agonist ivuxolimab. The chain links TRBV18 to TRBJ1-5; tentatively, D is TRBD1 (6 bases). This TCR was recovered from an adult with an advanced solid tumor such as melanoma, head and neck, liver or kidney cancer. The DNA for the CDR3 is TGTGCCAGCTCATCCCTGACAGGCCCAAATCAGCCCCAGCATTTT. Translating it yields CASSSLTGPNQPQHF.